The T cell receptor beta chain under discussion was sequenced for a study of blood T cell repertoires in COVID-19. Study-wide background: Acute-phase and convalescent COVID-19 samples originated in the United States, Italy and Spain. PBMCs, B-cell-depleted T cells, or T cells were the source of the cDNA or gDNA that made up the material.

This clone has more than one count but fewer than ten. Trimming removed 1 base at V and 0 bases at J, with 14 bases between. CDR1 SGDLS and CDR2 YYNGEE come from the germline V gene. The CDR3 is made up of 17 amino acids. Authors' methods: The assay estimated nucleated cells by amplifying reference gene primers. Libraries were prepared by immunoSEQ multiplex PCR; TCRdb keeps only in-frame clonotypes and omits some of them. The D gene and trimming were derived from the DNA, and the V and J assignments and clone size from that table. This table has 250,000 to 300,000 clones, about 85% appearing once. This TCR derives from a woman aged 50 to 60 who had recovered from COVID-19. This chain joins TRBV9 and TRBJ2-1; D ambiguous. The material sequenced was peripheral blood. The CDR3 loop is CASSVLGSLSSYNEQFF. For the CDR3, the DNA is TGTGCCAGCAGCGTACTAGGCAGCCTGAGCTCCTACAATGAGCAGTTCTTC.